A selection of T cell receptor beta chains follows, all from one sample in a study of Graves' ophthalmopathy and Graves' hyperthyroidism. From the multiplex PCR reads, TCRdb called clonotypes with MiXCR, one entry per CDR3 protein. The table shows roughly 500,000 distinct CDR3 sequences, with roughly an eighth occurring only once. Sequencing was carried out using blood. Receptors originate from a woman aged 25 to 39 with Graves' ophthalmopathy. The CDR3 runs from the conserved cysteine through the conserved F or W. Each record gives: clone size, V gene, D gene, J gene, CDR3 protein, CDR3 DNA. A D gene is named only where the DNA matches it firmly. Not all rows give a size; the values are once, few, many and, for expanded clones, a class.

size: many; V: TRBV24-1; D: -; J: TRBJ1-5; CDR3: CATSEGPGPQPQHF; DNA: TGTGCCACCAGTGAAGGACCGGGGCCTCAGCCCCAGCATTTT
size: many; V: TRBV2; D: -; J: TRBJ2-7; CDR3: CASGSAEQYF; DNA: TGTGCCTCCGGTAGCGCCGAGCAGTACTTC
size: many; V: TRBV12-3/TRBV12-4; D: -; J: TRBJ1-4; CDR3: CASSHTGSLNEKLFF; DNA: TGTGCCAGCAGTCATACAGGGAGCCTTAATGAAAAACTGTTTTTT
size: many; V: TRBV7-8; D: -; J: TRBJ2-7; CDR3: CASSLAEGSYEQYF; DNA: TGTGCCAGCAGCTTAGCGGAGGGTTCCTACGAGCAGTACTTC
size: many; V: TRBV15; D: -; J: TRBJ2-5; CDR3: CATSRDPAAPETQYF; DNA: TGTGCCACCAGCAGAGATCCGGCAGCCCCAGAGACCCAGTACTTC
size: few; V: TRBV10-3; D: -; J: TRBJ2-2; CDR3: CAGGNTGELFF; DNA: TGTGCCGGCGGAAACACCGGGGAGCTGTTTTTT
size: many; V: TRBV28; D: -; J: TRBJ2-7; CDR3: CASRTGEGSSYEQYF; DNA: TGTGCCAGCCGAACCGGCGAGGGCAGCTCCTACGAGCAGTACTTC
size: -; V: TRBV6-1; D: -; J: TRBJ1-6; CDR3: CASRRASASSPLHF; DNA: TGTGCCAGCAGGCGGGCCTCTGCCTCTTCACCCCTCCACTTT
size: -; V: TRBV5-6; D: TRBD1; J: TRBJ2-2; CDR3: CASSPDRVYTGELFF; DNA: TGTGCCAGCAGCCCAGACAGGGTTTACACCGGGGAGCTGTTTTTT
size: few; V: TRBV18; D: -; J: TRBJ2-7; CDR3: CASSSGPDKAYEQYF; DNA: TGTGCCAGCTCGTCGGGCCCCGACAAGGCCTACGAGCAGTACTTC
size: many; V: TRBV27; D: -; J: TRBJ2-7; CDR3: CASRRVPYAYEQYF; DNA: TGTGCCAGCAGGCGAGTTCCCTATGCCTACGAGCAGTACTTC
size: -; V: TRBV20-1; D: -; J: TRBJ2-3; CDR3: CSASPPGTTTSTDTQYF; DNA: TGCAGTGCTAGTCCCCCCGGGACCACCACTAGCACAGATACGCAGTATTTT
size: many; V: TRBV24-1; D: TRBD1; J: TRBJ2-7; CDR3: CATSDQTGDEQYF; DNA: TGTGCCACCAGTGACCAGACAGGGGATGAGCAGTACTTC
size: -; V: TRBV12-3/TRBV12-4; D: TRBD1; J: TRBJ2-7; CDR3: CASLRTGGPYEQYF; DNA: TGTGCCAGCCTTAGGACAGGGGGACCCTACGAGCAGTACTTC
size: many; V: TRBV19; D: -; J: TRBJ1-5; CDR3: CASRVSGNQPQHF; DNA: TGTGCCAGTAGGGTGTCAGGCAATCAGCCCCAGCATTTT
size: few; V: TRBV4-1; D: -; J: TRBJ1-1; CDR3: CASSQALPPGGLVEAFF; DNA: TGCGCCAGCAGCCAAGCCTTACCCCCGGGGGGCCTCGTTGAAGCTTTCTTT
size: many; V: TRBV13; D: TRBD1; J: TRBJ2-4; CDR3: CASSSPDRGTKNIQYF; DNA: TGTGCCAGCTCCAGTCCGGACAGGGGGACCAAAAACATTCAGTACTTC
size: -; V: TRBV29-1; D: -; J: TRBJ2-7; CDR3: CSVDGAAGHPYEQYF; DNA: TGCAGCGTTGACGGGGCGGCAGGACATCCCTACGAGCAGTACTTC
size: many; V: TRBV12-3/TRBV12-4; D: -; J: TRBJ1-2; CDR3: CASSLQAGGYTF; DNA: TGTGCCAGCAGTTTGCAAGCGGGTGGCTACACCTTC
size: few; V: TRBV6-5; D: -; J: TRBJ1-3; CDR3: CASSSDLGGGSGNTIYF; DNA: TGTGCCAGCAGTTCGGACTTGGGGGGCGGCTCTGGAAACACCATATATTTT
size: many; V: TRBV25-1; D: -; J: TRBJ2-5; CDR3: CASSEPPWGEGQETQYF; DNA: TGTGCCAGCAGTGAACCCCCGTGGGGCGAGGGCCAAGAGACCCAGTACTTC
size: -; V: TRBV9; D: -; J: TRBJ2-7; CDR3: CASSVAYGGYEQYF; DNA: TGTGCCAGCAGCGTAGCCTATGGCGGCTACGAGCAGTACTTC
size: few; V: TRBV2; D: -; J: TRBJ1-1; CDR3: CASTEVGTEAFF; DNA: TGTGCCAGCACAGAGGTCGGCACTGAAGCTTTCTTT
size: many; V: TRBV19; D: TRBD1; J: TRBJ1-5; CDR3: CASSRGQPGSNQPQHF; DNA: TGTGCCAGTAGTAGGGGACAGCCAGGTAGCAATCAGCCCCAGCATTTT
size: -; V: TRBV12-3/TRBV12-4; D: -; J: TRBJ2-7; CDR3: CASSPSRDRVYYEQYF; DNA: TGTGCCAGCAGCCCGTCGCGGGACAGAGTTTATTACGAGCAGTACTTC
size: many; V: TRBV12-3/TRBV12-4; D: TRBD1; J: TRBJ2-7; CDR3: CASSFGTAYEQYF; DNA: TGTGCCAGCAGTTTTGGGACAGCATACGAGCAGTACTTC
size: -; V: TRBV6-1; D: TRBD1; J: TRBJ1-1; CDR3: CASSVGPTGVLTEAFF; DNA: TGTGCCAGCAGTGTAGGACCAACAGGGGTGCTCACTGAAGCTTTCTTT
size: many; V: TRBV6-5; D: TRBD1; J: TRBJ1-1; CDR3: CASSYSRQGARTEAFF; DNA: TGTGCCAGCAGTTACTCGCGGCAGGGGGCCCGCACTGAAGCTTTCTTT
size: few; V: TRBV4-1; D: TRBD1; J: TRBJ1-5; CDR3: CASSPSPHRGDQPQHF; DNA: TGCGCCAGCAGCCCCTCCCCACACAGGGGGGATCAGCCCCAGCATTTT
size: -; V: TRBV6-9; D: -; J: TRBJ1-6; CDR3: CASSSGAPLHF; DNA: TGTGCCAGCAGTTCGGGGGCACCCCTCCACTTT
size: many; V: TRBV20-1; D: -; J: TRBJ1-3; CDR3: CSARDLEESANTIYF; DNA: TGCAGTGCTAGAGATCTGGAGGAGTCTGCGAACACCATATATTTT
size: many; V: TRBV10-3; D: -; J: TRBJ2-7; CDR3: CAISGAYEQYF; DNA: TGTGCCATCAGCGGAGCCTACGAGCAGTACTTC
size: once; V: TRBV28; D: -; J: TRBJ2-7; CDR3: CASSKYRAVSYEQCF; DNA: TGTGCCAGCAGTAAATACAGGGCGGTCTCCTACGAGCAGTGCTTC
size: once; V: TRBV12-3/TRBV12-4; D: -; J: TRBJ1-5; CDR3: CASSEKTDYSNQPQHF; DNA: TGTGCCAGCAGTGAAAAGACAGATTATAGCAATCAGCCCCAGCATTTT
size: -; V: TRBV11-1; D: -; J: TRBJ1-1; CDR3: CASSFPPLITANTEAFF; DNA: TGTGCCAGCAGCTTCCCCCCGCTGATTACAGCGAACACTGAAGCTTTCTTT
size: -; V: TRBV19; D: -; J: TRBJ2-5; CDR3: CASSMVVGKKTQYF; DNA: TGTGCCAGTAGTATGGTCGTGGGGAAAAAGACCCAGTACTTC
size: few; V: TRBV28; D: -; J: TRBJ2-2; CDR3: CASSFSVQPLTGELFF; DNA: TGTGCCAGCAGTTTTTCCGTCCAACCCTTAACCGGGGAGCTGTTTTTT
size: few; V: TRBV5-1; D: -; J: TRBJ2-2; CDR3: CASSFGQLLNTGELFF; DNA: TGCGCCAGCAGCTTTGGACAGCTCTTGAACACCGGGGAGCTGTTTTTT
size: -; V: TRBV19; D: -; J: TRBJ1-2; CDR3: CASSIRDKHYGYTF; DNA: TGTGCCAGTAGTATCCGGGACAAACACTATGGCTACACCTTC
size: many; V: TRBV6-2/TRBV6-3; D: -; J: TRBJ2-7; CDR3: CASSYSTGREQYF; DNA: TGTGCCAGCAGTTACTCCACAGGGCGAGAGCAGTACTTC
size: many; V: TRBV12-3/TRBV12-4; D: -; J: TRBJ1-5; CDR3: CASSGGGGQPQHF; DNA: TGTGCCAGCAGCGGGGGGGGCGGCCAGCCCCAGCATTTT